The 15 T cell receptor beta chains given below trace back to one sample, sequenced in a study of T cell responses to AZD1222 COVID-19 vaccine. Sequenced by immunoSEQ multiplex PCR; TCRdb stores in-frame clones only, minus some. This sample yields about 42,000 clones, of which roughly 88% are seen a single time; roughly 25% belongs to the top ten. The source was peripheral blood, collected 28 days after the second AZD1222 dose. The source is an adult who received the AZD1222 COVID-19 vaccine.

The gene calls are TRBV6-2 or TRBV6-3 and TRBJ2-1, with 9 bases identical to TRBD2. The germline CDR1 and CDR2 sequences are MNHEY and SVGEGT. The trim removed 2 bases at V and 2 bases at J, leaving 13 bases unmatched. This CDR3 is 19 amino acids long. This chain's CDR3 is CASSYPPGRAGGAYNEQFF. The CDR3 nucleotides read TGTGCCAGCAGTTACCCCCCCGGTCGGGCGGGAGGGGCCTACAATGAGCAGTTCTTC.

The chain employs TRBV29-1 and TRBJ1-4; D gene unclear. Trimming took 6 bases from V and 0 from J, leaving 14 bases between them. Germline V gene lookup returns CDR1 SQVTM and CDR2 ANQGSEA. The CDR3 has 15 amino acids. As DNA, the CDR3 is TGCAGCGTCGCTTTAGACGGAGCAACTAATGAAAAACTGTTTTTT. It encodes CSVALDGATNEKLFF.

In DNA, the CDR3 is TGTGCCAGCAGCCAGGGTTCAACTAATGAAAAACTGTTTTTT. Its protein product is CASSQGSTNEKLFF. The chain combines TRBV25-1 with TRBJ1-4, with a tentative D call TRBD1 (5 bases). Germline CDR1 and CDR2: MGHDK and SYGVNS. Trimming removed 6 bases at V and 0 bases at J, with 8 bases between. The CDR3 extends over 14 amino acids.

The table lists this clone with a count of one. The chain couples TRBV5-4 to TRBJ2-4; 9 positions match TRBD1. J was trimmed by 9 bases and V by 4 bases; bases with no gene match: 2. Looked up from germline, CDR1 is SGHNT and CDR2 is YYREEE (reference sequence). CDR3 length: 12 residues. The CDR3 nucleotides are TGTGCCAGCAGCCTGGACAGGGGCATTCAGTACTTC. Protein sequence: CASSLDRGIQYF.

This chain links TRBV19 with TRBJ2-1; 7 nucleotides match TRBD1. In germline, CDR1 is LNHDA, CDR2 SQIVND (reference sequence). V lost 4 bases, J lost 1 base, and 4 bases stayed unmatched. The CDR3 spans 15 residues. Here the CDR3 DNA reads TGTGCCAGTAGTACCTTGGACAGGTCCTACAATGAGCAGTTCTTC. Encoded protein: CASSTLDRSYNEQFF.

The CDR3: CASSPEVGGENGYTF. The CDR3 bases are TGCGCCAGCAGCCCCGAGGTTGGGGGGGAAAACGGCTACACCTTC. The chain couples TRBV5-1 to TRBJ1-2; the D gene is possibly TRBD1 (5 bases). The V gene lost 4 bases and the J gene lost 8 bases, with 21 bases spanning the gap. Per the germline V gene, CDR1 is SGHRS and CDR2 is YFSETQ. This CDR3 is built from 15 residues.

The chain joins TRBV19 to TRBJ2-3, with D perhaps TRBD1 (5 bases). The CDR3 is 13 amino acids. Trimming removed 5 bases at V and 3 bases at J, with 9 bases between. The germline V gene has CDR1 LNHDA and CDR2 SQIVND (reference sequence). The CDR3 sequence is CASSARVTDTQYF. The DNA for the CDR3 is TGTGCCAGTAGTGCCAGGGTGACAGATACGCAGTATTTT.

The genes are TRBV6-5 and TRBJ2-1; TRBD2 agrees at 10 bases. CDR1 and CDR2 (germline): MNHEY, SVGAGI. The V and J ends lost 6 bases and 6 bases, in that order; junction bases with no gene match: 2. This CDR3 has 13 amino acids. For the CDR3, the DNA is TGTGCCAGCAGGGGACTAGCGTCCAATGAGCAGTTCTTC. It encodes CASRGLASNEQFF.

This clone was counted once. V is TRBV4-1 and J is TRBJ2-1, with 13 bases matching TRBD2. Germline V gene data show CDR1 as MGHRA and CDR2 as YSYEKL. The J segment lost 5 bases and the V segment lost 1 base, leaving 2 bases of the junction unmatched. The CDR3 is 16 residues long. DNA of the CDR3: TGCGCCAGCAGCCAAGCTGGACTAGCGGGAGACAATGAGCAGTTCTTC. Its translation: CASSQAGLAGDNEQFF.

The chain links TRBV19 to TRBJ2-1; TRBD2 matches 10 bases. This CDR3 is 14 amino acids long. Germline V gene lookup returns CDR1 LNHDA and CDR2 SQIVND (reference sequence). With V trimmed by 7 bases and J by 9 bases, 9 bases remained unmatched. CDR3 coding DNA: TGTGCCAGTATCGCTAGCGGGAGTGCTGGTGAGCAGTTCTTC. This codes for CASIASGSAGEQFF.

The chain recombines TRBV4-2 with TRBJ2-1; 9 bases match TRBD2. Germline V lookup: CDR1 LGHNA, CDR2 YNFKEQ. Trimming removed 5 bases from V and 4 bases from J; junction bases left unmatched: 6. The CDR3 runs to 15 residues. The CDR3 DNA follows: TGTGCCAGCAGCAGGGAGCGGGAGGCATACAATGAGCAGTTCTTC. Translation: CASSREREAYNEQFF.

The chain recombines TRBV18 with TRBJ1-4, with D perhaps matching TRBD1 (5 bases). The CDR3 extends over 15 amino acids. Trimming removed 6 bases from V and 3 bases from J, with 14 bases in between. Germline V lookup: CDR1 KGHSH, CDR2 LQKENI. CDR3: CASSPTQEANEKLFF. DNA for the CDR3: TGTGCCAGCTCGCCCACACAGGAGGCTAATGAAAAACTGTTTTTT.

The chain employs TRBV29-1 and TRBJ1-2; D call uncertain. V lost 3 bases to trimming and J lost 1 base, with 9 bases between them. Germline lookup yields CDR1 SQVTM and CDR2 ANQGSEA. The CDR3 runs to 13 residues. CDR3 in amino acids: CSVDSRGNYGYTF. The CDR3 DNA sequence: TGCAGCGTTGACTCGCGGGGTAACTATGGCTACACCTTC.

The rearrangement links TRBV5-1 to TRBJ2-5; D gene unclear. Germline CDR1 and CDR2: SGHRS and YFSETQ. Trimming removed 2 bases from V and 2 bases from J, with 13 bases in between. The length of the CDR3 is 15 residues. The CDR3 here is CASSLGPTQQETQYF. The CDR3 DNA follows: TGCGCCAGCAGCTTAGGCCCGACCCAACAAGAGACCCAGTACTTC.

The CDR3 DNA reads TGTGCCAGCAGGAGGACAGGGGGAGGAGGGGAGCAGTACTTC. It yields the protein CASRRTGGGGEQYF. The chain is built from TRBV27 and TRBJ2-7; 10 bases fit TRBD1. From germline, CDR1 is MNHEY and CDR2 SMNVEV (reference sequence). V gave up 6 bases and J gave up 7 bases; unmatched junction bases: 9. The CDR3 has 14 residues.